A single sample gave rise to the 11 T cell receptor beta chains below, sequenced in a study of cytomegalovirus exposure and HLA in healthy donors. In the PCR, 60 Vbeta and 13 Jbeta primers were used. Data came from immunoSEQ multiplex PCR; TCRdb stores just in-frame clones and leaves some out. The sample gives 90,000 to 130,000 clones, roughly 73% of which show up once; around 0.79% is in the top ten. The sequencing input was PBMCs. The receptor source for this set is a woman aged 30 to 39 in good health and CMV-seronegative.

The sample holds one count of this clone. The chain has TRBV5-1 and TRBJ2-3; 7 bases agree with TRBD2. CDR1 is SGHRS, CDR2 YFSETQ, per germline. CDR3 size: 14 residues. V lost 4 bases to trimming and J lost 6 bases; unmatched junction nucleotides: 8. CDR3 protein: CASSPGGAGDTQYF. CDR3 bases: TGCGCCAGCAGCCCCGGGGGAGCGGGGGATACGCAGTATTTT.

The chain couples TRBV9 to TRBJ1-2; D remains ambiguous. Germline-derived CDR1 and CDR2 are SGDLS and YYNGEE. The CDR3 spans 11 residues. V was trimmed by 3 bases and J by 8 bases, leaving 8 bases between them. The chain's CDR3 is CASSGNWGYTF. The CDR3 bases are TGTGCCAGCAGCGGTAACTGGGGCTACACCTTC.

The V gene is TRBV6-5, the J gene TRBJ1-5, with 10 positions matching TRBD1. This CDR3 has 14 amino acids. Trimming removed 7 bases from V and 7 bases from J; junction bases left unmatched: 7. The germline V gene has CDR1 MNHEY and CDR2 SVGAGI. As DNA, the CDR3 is TGTGCCAGCACCGGGACAGGGGAACGACAGCCCCAGCATTTT. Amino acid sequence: CASTGTGERQPQHF.

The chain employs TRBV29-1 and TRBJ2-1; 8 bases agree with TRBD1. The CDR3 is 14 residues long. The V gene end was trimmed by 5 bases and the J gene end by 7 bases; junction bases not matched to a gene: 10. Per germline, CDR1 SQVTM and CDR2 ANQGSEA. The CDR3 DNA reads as TGCAGCGTTTTTATCGGACAGGGTGGGAATGAGCAGTTCTTC. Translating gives CSVFIGQGGNEQFF.

CDR3 DNA sequence: TGTGCCAGCAGTTTAACAGGGGGGGCCACTGAAGCTTTCTTT. Translation: CASSLTGGATEAFF. The gene calls are TRBV28 and TRBJ1-1; 8 bases are a match to TRBD1. With 2 bases clipped from V and 4 bases from J, the junction kept 3 bases outside the gene matches. The CDR3 sequence is 14 residues long. Germline CDR1 MDHEN, CDR2 SYDVKM.

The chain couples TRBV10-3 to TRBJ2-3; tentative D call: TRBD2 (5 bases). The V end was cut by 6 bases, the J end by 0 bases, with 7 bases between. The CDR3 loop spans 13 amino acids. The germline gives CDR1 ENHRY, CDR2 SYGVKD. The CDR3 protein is CAISGLSTDTQYF. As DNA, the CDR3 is TGTGCCATCAGCGGACTCAGCACAGATACGCAGTATTTT.

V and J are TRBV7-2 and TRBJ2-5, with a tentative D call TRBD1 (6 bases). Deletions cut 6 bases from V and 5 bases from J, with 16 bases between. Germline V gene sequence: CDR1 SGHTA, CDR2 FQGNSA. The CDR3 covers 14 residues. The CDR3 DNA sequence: TGTGCCAGCAGGGGTAACAGGGTTGGGGAGACCCAGTACTTC. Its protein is CASRGNRVGETQYF.

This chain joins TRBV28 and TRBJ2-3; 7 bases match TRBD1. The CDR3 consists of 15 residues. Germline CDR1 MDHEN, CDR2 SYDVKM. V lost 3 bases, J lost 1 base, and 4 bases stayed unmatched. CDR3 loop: CASSLTGTGTDTQYF. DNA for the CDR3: TGTGCCAGCAGTTTGACAGGGACAGGCACAGATACGCAGTATTTT. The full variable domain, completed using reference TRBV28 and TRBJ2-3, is DVKVTQSSRYLVKRTGEKVFLECVQDMDHENMFWYRQDPGLGLRLIYFSYDVKMKEKGDIPEGYSVSREKKERFSLILESASTNQTSMYLCASSLTGTGTDTQYFGPGTRLTVL.

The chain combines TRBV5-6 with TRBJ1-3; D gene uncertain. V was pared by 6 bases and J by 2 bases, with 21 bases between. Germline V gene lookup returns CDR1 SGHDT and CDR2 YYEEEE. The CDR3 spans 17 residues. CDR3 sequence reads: CASTMLSGSLPGNTIYF. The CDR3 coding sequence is TGTGCCAGCACCATGCTCTCGGGAAGTTTGCCTGGAAACACCATATATTTT.

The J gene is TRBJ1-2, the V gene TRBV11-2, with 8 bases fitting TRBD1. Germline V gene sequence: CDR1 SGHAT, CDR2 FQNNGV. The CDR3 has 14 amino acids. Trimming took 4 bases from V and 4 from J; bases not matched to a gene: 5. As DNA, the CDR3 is TGTGCCAGCAGCTCCCGGGACAGGATCTATGGCTACACCTTC. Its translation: CASSSRDRIYGYTF.

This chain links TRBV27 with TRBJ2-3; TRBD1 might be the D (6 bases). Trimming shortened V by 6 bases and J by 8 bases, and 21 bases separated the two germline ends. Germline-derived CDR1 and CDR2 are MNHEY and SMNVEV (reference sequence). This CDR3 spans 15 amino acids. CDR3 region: CASSITPLMGATQYF. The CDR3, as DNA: TGTGCCAGCAGCATCACACCTCTAATGGGGGCTACGCAGTATTTT.